A selection of T cell receptor beta chains follows, all from one sample in a study of blood T cell repertoires in COVID-19. Sequencing was performed with immunoSEQ multiplex PCR; in TCRdb, only in-frame clones are kept and a portion is missing. The sample shows under 250,000 clones, 89% of them seen only once. The sample consisted of peripheral blood. Every receptor here comes from a man between 60 and 70 years old who had recovered from COVID-19. Each CDR3 is given with its conserved first and last residue. A D gene is named only where the DNA matches it firmly. Rows may omit the clone size; those that give it use once, few, many or a size class.

d_call	j_call	clone_size	v_call	cdr3_aa	cdr3_nt
TRBD1	TRBJ2-5	-	TRBV24-1	CATAGTEDTQYF	TGTGCCACAGCCGGGACAGAGGATACCCAGTACTTC
TRBD2	TRBJ2-1	-	TRBV19	CASSLRGGPHNEQFF	TGTGCCAGTAGCTTACGGGGGGGCCCCCACAATGAGCAGTTCTTC
TRBD2	TRBJ2-5	-	TRBV19	CASSGAGGQAWETQYF	TGTGCCAGTAGTGGAGCGGGGGGGCAGGCTTGGGAGACCCAGTACTTC
-	TRBJ2-1	-	TRBV11-3	CASSQNNEQFF	TGTGCCAGCAGCCAAAACAATGAGCAGTTCTTC
-	TRBJ1-1	-	TRBV3-1/TRBV3-2	CASSQVANTEAFF	TGTGCCAGCAGCCAAGTGGCGAACACTGAAGCTTTCTTT
-	TRBJ1-5	-	TRBV30	CAWGRSRQGKANQPQHF	TGTGCCTGGGGGAGGTCCCGGCAGGGCAAGGCCAATCAGCCCCAGCATTTT
-	TRBJ2-3	-	TRBV5-1	CASSLSGGAITDTQYF	TGCGCCAGCAGTTTGTCCGGCGGGGCCATCACAGATACGCAGTATTTT
-	TRBJ1-6	few	TRBV3-1/TRBV3-2	CASSQERSPLHF	TGTGCCAGCAGCCAAGAGCGCTCACCCCTCCACTTT
-	TRBJ1-6	-	TRBV7-2	CASSFIRDYNSPLHF	TGTGCCAGCAGCTTTATCAGGGACTATAATTCACCCCTCCACTTT
-	TRBJ2-1	-	TRBV5-1	CASSLLSPSSYNEQFF	TGCGCCAGCAGCTTGTTGTCCCCTAGCTCCTACAATGAGCAGTTCTTC
-	TRBJ1-6	-	TRBV5-6	CASSLRGARNSPLHF	TGTGCCAGCAGCTTGCGGGGGGCAAGGAATTCACCCCTCCACTTT
TRBD1	TRBJ1-4	once	TRBV5-1	CASSSSTGNEKLFF	TGCGCCAGCAGCTCATCGACAGGGAATGAAAAACTGTTTTTT
TRBD2	TRBJ2-1	-	TRBV5-1	CASSSGLAGYSYNEQFF	TGCGCCAGCAGCTCCGGACTAGCGGGGTACTCCTACAATGAGCAGTTCTTC
-	TRBJ2-7	-	TRBV28	CASILDRGNYEQYF	-
TRBD1	TRBJ1-2	-	TRBV7-9	CASSRTGDGYTF	TGTGCCAGCAGCCGGACAGGGGATGGCTACACCTTC
TRBD1	TRBJ2-7	-	TRBV25-1	CASSDAGTGRLEQYF	TGTGCCAGCAGTGACGCCGGGACAGGACGATTGGAGCAGTACTTC
TRBD2	TRBJ2-7	-	TRBV27	CASSNILAAYEQYF	TGTGCCAGCAGTAACATTCTAGCGGCCTACGAGCAGTACTTC
TRBD2	TRBJ2-1	-	TRBV19	CASSTRTSGNDNEQFF	TGTGCCAGTAGTACCCGGACTAGCGGGAATGACAATGAGCAGTTCTTC
TRBD1	TRBJ2-7	-	TRBV28	CASRVTGGFYEQYF	TGTGCCAGCAGGGTGACAGGGGGCTTCTACGAGCAGTACTTC
-	TRBJ1-6	-	TRBV19	CASSPNPVGDNSPLHF	TGTGCCAGTAGCCCTAACCCCGTCGGAGATAATTCACCCCTCCACTTT
TRBD2	TRBJ2-7	-	TRBV6-5	CASSGRAYEQYF	TGTGCCAGCAGCGGGAGGGCCTACGAGCAGTACTTC
TRBD2	TRBJ2-5	-	TRBV10-3	CAISDPSGLAGLAGETQYF	TGTGCCATCAGTGATCCCTCAGGGCTAGCGGGCCTCGCGGGGGAGACCCAGTACTTC
TRBD1	TRBJ2-7	-	TRBV7-3	CASSSDREHEQYF	TGTGCCAGCAGCTCTGACAGGGAGCACGAGCAGTACTTC
-	TRBJ2-7	once	TRBV5-6	CASSPRYGVVEQYF	TGTGCCAGCAGCCCAAGGTACGGGGTCGTCGAGCAGTACTTC
TRBD2	TRBJ2-1	-	TRBV2	CASSSGLAGASEQFF	TGTGCCAGCAGTTCCGGACTAGCGGGAGCCAGTGAGCAGTTCTTC
TRBD2	TRBJ2-3	-	TRBV4-2	CASSSRGSGGHYTDTQYF	TGTGCCAGCAGCTCGCGGGGTAGCGGGGGCCATTACACAGATACGCAGTATTTT
-	TRBJ1-2	-	TRBV28	CASSLPNYGYTF	TGTGCCAGCAGTCTCCCTAACTATGGCTACACCTTC
-	TRBJ2-7	-	TRBV7-3	CASSLSYGGAYEQYF	TGTGCCAGCAGCCTCAGTTATGGAGGGGCCTACGAGCAGTACTTC
TRBD1	TRBJ1-4	-	TRBV5-6	CASSVWTGIWGEKLFF	TGTGCCAGCAGCGTGTGGACAGGGATTTGGGGTGAAAAACTGTTTTTT